In its sample, the clone carrying this TCR beta chain was seen many times. Amplification targeted TCR beta CDR3 regions from RNA transcripts. Initially, a first-round RT-PCR of the TCR CDR3 employed the HTBI primer set. In TCRdb, the multiplex PCR reads were re-called with MiXCR into one record per CDR3 protein. This table has hundreds of thousands of distinct CDR3 sequences, less than 25% appearing once. The source of the sample is a study of T cells in Graves' hyperthyroidism and ophthalmopathy. This sequence originates from a young man with Graves' ophthalmopathy. The sequencing input was blood.

In DNA, the CDR3 is TGTGCCAGCCCGGGACAGGGAAACACTGAAGCTTTCTTT. Translating gives CASPGQGNTEAFF. The chain employs TRBV28 and TRBJ1-1, with TRBD1 matching over 9 bases. The trim removed 8 bases at V and 2 bases at J, leaving 3 bases unmatched. The CDR3 is made up of 13 amino acids. Germline-derived CDR1 and CDR2 are MDHEN and SYDVKM.